This section outlines one TCR beta chain sequence together with its context. This entry is derived from a study of monozygotic twins with inflammatory bowel disease. TCRdb re-called the 5' RACE reads; one entry per CDR3 protein, DNA not given. The specimen's table records about 160,000 distinct CDR3 sequences. The V gene's germline CDR1 is SGHRS and CDR2 YFSETQ. This CDR3 comprises 15 residues. The TCR sequence derives from a human donor with ulcerative colitis or Crohn's disease, or a healthy co-twin of an affected twin (not recorded which). The chain carries TRBV5-1 and TRBJ2-1; lacking DNA, the TRBD2 call made by TCRdb goes unchecked. The sequencing sample was made of blood. This chain's CDR3 is CASSGGLADGGEQFF.